This TCR beta chain was recovered during a study of T-cell memory formation after mild COVID-19. Broader study findings: Specificity for SARS-CoV-2 was not confirmed among the second-wave clones peaking on day 37. Some clones that responded were present in memory (sampled pre-infection), which suggests cross-reactive memory joined. Chiefly within CM and EM were the contracting CD4+ clones; CD8+ ones were within EMRA. Day 15 to 85 contracting clones showed balanced CD4/CD8; later expanders leaned CD4+.

MiXCR, run by TCRdb on the 5' RACE reads, gives a single entry per CDR3 protein. The sample has more than 300,000 distinct CDR3 sequences; 20% to 25% are singletons. Notes on this clonotype: The antigen is unknown.

The CDR3 extends over 12 amino acids. The V and J ends lost 6 bases and 8 bases respectively, with 13 bases between them. The germline CDR1 and CDR2 sequences are MNHEY and SVGEGT. This chain connects TRBV6-2 or TRBV6-3 to TRBJ1-2, with no clear D. Source material: PBMCs or a T cell subset sorted from them (not recorded which). The source is a young man who had mild COVID-19 (a few samples of this study predate the infection). Cell type and time point are not known. The CDR3 is CASSPPLWGYTF. The CDR3 bases are TGTGCCAGCAGCCCCCCACTGTGGGGCTACACCTTC.